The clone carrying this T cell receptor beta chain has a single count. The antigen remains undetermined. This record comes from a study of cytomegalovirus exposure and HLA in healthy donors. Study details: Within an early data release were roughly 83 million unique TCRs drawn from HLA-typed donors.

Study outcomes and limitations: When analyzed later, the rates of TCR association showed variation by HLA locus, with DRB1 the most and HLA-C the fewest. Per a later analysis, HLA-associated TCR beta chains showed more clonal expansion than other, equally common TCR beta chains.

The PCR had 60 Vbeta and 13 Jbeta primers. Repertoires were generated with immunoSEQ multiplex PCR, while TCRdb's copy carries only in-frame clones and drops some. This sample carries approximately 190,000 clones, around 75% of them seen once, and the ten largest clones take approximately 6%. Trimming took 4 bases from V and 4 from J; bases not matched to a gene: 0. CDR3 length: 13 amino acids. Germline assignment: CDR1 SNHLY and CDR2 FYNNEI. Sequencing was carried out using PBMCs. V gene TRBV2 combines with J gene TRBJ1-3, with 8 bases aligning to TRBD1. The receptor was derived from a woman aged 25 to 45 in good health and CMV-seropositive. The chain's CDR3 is CASSGTGGNTIYF. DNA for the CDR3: TGTGCCAGCAGTGGGACAGGGGGAAACACCATATATTTT.